This T cell receptor beta chain was captured in a study of early T cells in non-severe SARS-CoV-2 infection. Study-level points and caveats: Reliance on VDJdb matching favored anti-spike CD8 responses; private and CD4 specificities were missed.

This clonotype was picked up many times. Its antigen is currently unknown. The library protocol tagged individual cDNA molecules with unique molecular identifiers. TCRdb reprocessed the 5' RACE reads with MiXCR, giving one entry per CDR3 protein. The sample holds roughly 28,000 distinct CDR3 sequences, around 5.2% seen once. Sequencing was carried out using whole blood. This TCR came from an adult who was a healthcare worker with PCR-confirmed SARS-CoV-2 infection or an uninfected control (not recorded which).

CDR3 region: CASSTRLSEEGYTF. DNA for the CDR3: TGTGCCAGTAGTACCCGCCTGTCGGAGGAGGGCTACACCTTC. V is TRBV19 and J is TRBJ1-2; D ambiguous. This CDR3 comprises 14 residues. Trimming left V 4 bases short and J 8 bases short, with 17 bases between. The germline V gene has CDR1 LNHDA and CDR2 SQIVND (reference sequence). Complete variable domain (other parts from reference TRBV19 and TRBJ1-2): DGGITQSPKYLFRKEGQNVTLSCEQNLNHDAMYWYRQDPGQGLRLIYYSQIVNDFQKGDIAEGYSVSREKKESFPLTVTSAQKNPTAFYLCASSTRLSEEGYTFGSGTRLTVV.